These 15 T cell receptor beta chains were sequenced from one sample in a study of CD8 T cells in ankylosing spondylitis. From the 5' RACE reads, TCRdb called clonotypes with MiXCR, one entry per CDR3 protein. The repertoire has approximately 290,000 distinct CDR3 sequences, less than 25% of them found once; the top ten carry 3.5%. Sequenced material: blood, either unsorted or a sorted T cell fraction (not recorded which). These receptors were taken from a female donor with ankylosing spondylitis or in good health (not recorded which).

The J gene is TRBJ2-7, the V gene TRBV5-1, with D possibly matching TRBD2 (6 bases). The V gene's germline CDR1 is SGHRS and CDR2 YFSETQ. The V and J ends lost 7 bases and 1 base respectively, with 12 bases between them. The CDR3 covers 13 residues. The DNA for the CDR3 is TGCGCCAGCGGAGGGCCCACATCCTACGAGCAGTACTTC. As protein: CASGGPTSYEQYF. The variable domain in full, with the rest retrieved from reference TRBV5-1 and TRBJ2-7, is KAGVTQTPRYLIKTRGQQVTLSCSPISGHRSVSWYQQTPGQGLQFLFEYFSETQRNKGNFPGRFSGRQFSNSRSEMNVSTLELGDSALYLCASGGPTSYEQYFGPGTRLTVT.

V usage is TRBV7-9 and J usage is TRBJ2-7, with 10 bases lining up with TRBD2. Germline CDR1 is SEHNR and CDR2 is FQNEAQ (reference sequence). J was trimmed by 3 bases and V by 5 bases; bases with no gene match: 7. The CDR3 runs to 15 residues. The CDR3 DNA is TGTGCCAGCAGCCCAGTAGCGGGAGGTTTCTACGAGCAGTACTTC. As protein: CASSPVAGGFYEQYF.

The chain links TRBV27 to TRBJ2-1, with D perhaps matching TRBD2 (6 bases). The germline V and J ends were trimmed by 7 bases and 8 bases, with 15 bases remaining between them. The CDR3 is 13 residues long. Germline V lookup: CDR1 MNHEY, CDR2 SMNVEV (reference sequence). The CDR3 region has the DNA TGTGCCAGCAAAAGGGACTTGGGGGATGAGCAGTTCTTC. This encodes CASKRDLGDEQFF.

The V and J genes are TRBV11-2 and TRBJ2-1, with D hard to call. The CDR3 extends over 11 amino acids. The germline V gene has CDR1 SGHAT and CDR2 FQNNGV. Trimming took 5 bases from V and 3 from J, leaving 2 bases between them. Here the CDR3 DNA reads TGTGCCAGCAGCCACTACAATGAGCAGTTCTTC. This sequence encodes CASSHYNEQFF.

The chain joins TRBV7-9 to TRBJ1-1; no clear D. This CDR3 spans 13 amino acids. The ends were cut back, 1 base at V and 5 bases at J, with 8 bases in the middle. Germline lookup yields CDR1 SEHNR and CDR2 FQNEAQ (reference sequence). The CDR3 sequence is CASSLEEGTEAFF. The DNA of the CDR3 is TGTGCCAGCAGCTTAGAGGAGGGTACTGAAGCTTTCTTT. The whole variable domain, filled in from reference TRBV7-9 and TRBJ1-1, reads DTGVSQNPRHKITKRGQNVTFRCDPISEHNRLYWYRQTLGQGPEFLTYFQNEAQLEKSRLLSDRFSAERPKGSFSTLEIQRTEQGDSAMYLCASSLEEGTEAFFGQGTRLTVV.

In its sample, this clonotype was seen a few times. The chain links TRBV13 to TRBJ2-3; D perhaps matches TRBD1 (6 bases). This CDR3 contains 16 residues. Between the trimmed V and J ends, which lost 7 bases and 5 bases, there was a span of 22 bases. Germline loops: CDR1 PRHDT, CDR2 FYEKMQ (reference sequence). The DNA of the CDR3 is TGTGCCAGCACCCCCCAACAGGGTAGGAAAAGAGATACGCAGTATTTT. Its translation: CASTPQQGRKRDTQYF.

This chain links TRBV7-6 with TRBJ1-1; TRBD1 might be the D (5 bases). The CDR3 runs 14 residues. The V and J ends lost 5 bases and 10 bases respectively, with 20 bases between them. Germline V lookup: CDR1 SGHVS, CDR2 FNYEAQ. The CDR3: CASSPTRVGAGAFF. CDR3 in DNA: TGTGCCAGCAGCCCCACGAGGGTCGGGGCCGGAGCTTTCTTT.

This clonotype was seen a few times. J is TRBJ2-2 and V is TRBV9; 13 nucleotides agree with TRBD2. The CDR3 has 18 amino acids. Germline CDR1 reads SGDLS; CDR2 reads YYNGEE. After removal of 5 bases from V and 3 bases from J, the junction contained 10 bases not matched to a gene. CDR3 region: CASRRGLAGSGDTGELFF. Here the CDR3 DNA reads TGTGCCAGCAGAAGGGGACTAGCGGGAAGTGGGGACACCGGGGAGCTGTTTTTT.

This clonotype showed up just a few times. The chain uses TRBV4-3 and TRBJ2-5; D is undetermined. V gave up 0 bases and J gave up 5 bases, with 19 bases separating them. Germline CDR1 is LGHNA and CDR2 is YSLEER. This CDR3 is built from 17 residues. Written as DNA, the CDR3 is TGCGCCAGCAGCCAAGATCATCGCATCCAATTAAGGGAGACCCAGTACTTC. Its translation is CASSQDHRIQLRETQYF.

This clonotype was picked up many times. The junction departs from germline at one end; a sequencing error may be responsible. This chain links TRBV29-1 with TRBJ2-1; TRBD1 might be the D (5 bases). The CDR3 is made up of 8 amino acids. Germline loops: CDR1 SQVTM, CDR2 ANQGSEA. The CDR3 sequence is CSVGQLRF. In DNA form, the CDR3 reads TGCAGCGTTGGACAGCTCCGCTTC.

The chain has TRBV29-1 and TRBJ2-3, with a possible D match to TRBD2 (6 bases). CDR3 size: 15 residues. Germline V gene lookup returns CDR1 SQVTM and CDR2 ANQGSEA. The V end lost 0 bases, the J end lost 1 base, and 11 bases lay between the germline ends. In nucleotides, the CDR3 is TGCAGCGTTGAAGAGGGGCGGAGGGGCACAGATACGCAGTATTTT. This codes for CSVEEGRRGTDTQYF.

The rearrangement links TRBV6-5 to TRBJ2-1, with 7 bases matching TRBD2. Germline V lookup: CDR1 MNHEY, CDR2 SVGAGI. The CDR3 spans 11 residues. Germline trimming cut 6 bases from V and 10 bases from J; bases unmatched to any gene: 3. CDR3 amino acids: CASSRGEEQFF. The CDR3 coding sequence is TGTGCCAGCAGCCGGGGGGAAGAGCAGTTCTTC.

The genes are TRBV2 and TRBJ2-3, with D perhaps matching TRBD1 (5 bases). Germline V lookup: CDR1 SNHLY, CDR2 FYNNEI. The CDR3 is made up of 15 amino acids. Trimming removed 6 bases from V and 2 bases from J, with 15 bases in between. CDR3: CASSSKGFSTDTQYF. The CDR3 DNA is TGTGCCAGCAGCTCCAAGGGGTTTTCCACAGATACGCAGTATTTT.

This rearrangement joins TRBV7-8 to TRBJ2-2; D unresolved. The V end lost 3 bases, the J end lost 10 bases, and 6 bases lay between the germline ends. Germline loops: CDR1 SGHVS, CDR2 FQNEAQ. This CDR3 comprises 11 residues. CDR3 loop: CASSFGPELFF. The CDR3 DNA reads as TGTGCCAGCAGCTTCGGACCGGAGCTGTTTTTT. The variable domain in full, completed from reference TRBV7-8 and TRBJ2-2, reads GAGVSQSPRYKVAKRGQDVALRCDPISGHVSLFWYQQALGQGPEFLTYFQNEAQLDKSGLPSDRFFAERPEGSVSTLKIQRTQQEDSAVYLCASSFGPELFFGEGSRLTVL.

This clonotype has a handful of counts. This chain connects TRBV20-1 to TRBJ2-7, with D maybe TRBD1 (5 bases). The germline V and J ends were trimmed by 5 bases and 3 bases, with 14 bases remaining between them. Per germline, CDR1 DFQATT and CDR2 SNEGSKA (reference sequence). CDR3 length: 13 residues. CDR3 in amino acids: CSARRQGNYEQYF. The CDR3 bases are TGCAGTGCTCGACGGCAGGGTAACTACGAGCAGTACTTC.